Listed below are T cell receptor beta chains from one sample, sequenced in a study of T cells in Graves' hyperthyroidism and ophthalmopathy. TCRdb re-called the multiplex PCR reads with MiXCR, one entry per CDR3 protein. The sample shows about 690,000 distinct CDR3 sequences, roughly a sixth of them seen only once. The source material was blood. These receptor sequences come from a man between 50 and 59 years old with Graves' hyperthyroidism. CDR3s include the opening cysteine and the closing phenylalanine or tryptophan. The D gene is left open where the match is weak. The size field is filled for only some rows; it gives once, few, many or a size class.

v_call,j_call,d_call,clone_size,cdr3_aa,cdr3_nt
TRBV11-2,TRBJ2-7,-,many,CASSLGFYEQYF,TGTGCCAGCAGCTTAGGGTTTTACGAGCAGTACTTC
TRBV4-3,TRBJ1-2,-,few,CASSQDLADYGYTF,TGCGCCAGCAGCCAAGATTTGGCAGACTATGGCTACACCTTC
TRBV7-2,TRBJ2-3,-,many,CASSLAAGRADTQYF,TGTGCCAGCAGCTTAGCGGCAGGACGAGCAGATACGCAGTATTTT
TRBV11-2,TRBJ2-3,TRBD2,many,CASSPGASGSTDTQYF,TGTGCCAGCAGCCCTGGGGCTAGCGGGAGCACAGATACGCAGTATTTT
TRBV28,TRBJ1-2,TRBD1,few,CASSSPGQGTGYTF,TGTGCCAGCAGTTCTCCGGGACAGGGGACCGGCTACACCTTC
TRBV11-2,TRBJ1-1,TRBD1,many,CASRETGGAVTEAFF,TGTGCCAGCAGGGAAACAGGGGGCGCGGTCACTGAAGCTTTCTTT
TRBV24-1,TRBJ1-1,-,few,CATSDPGSTEAFF,TGTGCCACCAGTGACCCAGGGTCCACTGAAGCTTTCTTT
TRBV12-3/TRBV12-4,TRBJ2-1,TRBD2,many,CASSKTSLDEQFF,TGTGCCAGCAGTAAGACTAGCTTGGATGAGCAGTTCTTC
TRBV12-3/TRBV12-4,TRBJ2-3,TRBD2,many,CASSFRTSGSPDTQYF,TGTGCCAGCAGTTTCCGTACTAGCGGGAGTCCAGATACGCAGTATTTT
TRBV3-1,TRBJ2-7,TRBD1,-,CASGQGDGEQYF,TGTGCCAGCGGGCAGGGGGATGGGGAGCAGTACTTC
TRBV11-2,TRBJ2-7,TRBD2,many,CASSQTSGMVYEQYF,TGTGCCAGCAGTCAGACTAGCGGGATGGTCTACGAGCAGTACTTC
TRBV3-1,TRBJ2-6,TRBD1,few,CASTDRGAGANVLTF,TGTGCCAGCACTGACAGGGGAGCTGGGGCCAACGTCCTGACTTTC
TRBV27,TRBJ2-1,-,many,CASSLYPEGDYEQFF,TGTGCCAGCAGTTTATATCCCGAGGGCGATTATGAGCAGTTCTTC
TRBV4-1,TRBJ2-1,TRBD1,few,CASSQSNRGQLFNEQFF,TGCGCCAGCAGCCAGTCAAACAGGGGGCAGTTATTTAATGAGCAGTTCTTC
TRBV9,TRBJ2-1,-,many,CASSLKSIPSNEQFF,TGTGCCAGCAGCTTAAAATCCATTCCTTCGAATGAGCAGTTCTTC
TRBV30,TRBJ2-5,-,-,CAWRRDSGYQETQYF,TGTGCCTGGAGGCGGGACTCGGGGTACCAAGAGACCCAGTACTTC
TRBV10-1,TRBJ2-5,TRBD2,many,CASSEGLAGLQETQYF,TGCGCCAGCAGTGAGGGACTAGCGGGCCTACAAGAGACCCAGTACTTC
TRBV19,TRBJ1-3,-,-,CASSNTGAGNTIYF,TGTGCCAGTAGTAATACGGGCGCTGGAAACACCATATATTTT
TRBV20-1,TRBJ2-7,TRBD2,-,CSAPGLGSGEQYF,TGCAGTGCTCCGGGACTAGGGTCCGGAGAGCAGTACTTC
TRBV6-1,TRBJ2-5,-,many,CASSEALRDRRGTQYF,TGTGCCAGCAGTGAAGCGCTTCGGGATAGGCGGGGCACCCAGTACTTC
TRBV9,TRBJ2-1,TRBD2,-,CASSVAGGGGPRSYNEQFF,TGTGCCAGCAGCGTAGCGGGGGGGGGCGGACCCCGCTCCTACAATGAGCAGTTCTTC
TRBV28,TRBJ1-1,TRBD1,many,CASRRDRGFRDTEAFF,TGTGCCAGCAGGAGGGACAGGGGGTTTCGGGACACTGAAGCTTTCTTT
TRBV28,TRBJ2-7,-,many,CASSSSTYEQYF,TGTGCCAGCAGCTCCAGCACCTACGAGCAGTACTTC
TRBV7-9,TRBJ2-1,-,-,CASSPRGRAGNEQFF,TGTGCCAGCAGCCCCCGGGGGCGGGCTGGGAATGAGCAGTTCTTC
TRBV9,TRBJ2-5,-,few,CASSVGTESGTQYF,TGTGCCAGCAGCGTCGGGACGGAGAGCGGGACCCAGTACTTC
TRBV14,TRBJ2-3,TRBD1,-,CASSQDIGTVFTDTQYF,TGTGCCAGCAGCCAAGATATCGGGACAGTTTTCACAGATACGCAGTATTTT